The next 14 T cell receptor beta chains were all read from a single sample in a study of early T cells in non-severe SARS-CoV-2 infection (dated by TCRdb to about 2021). Receptor libraries were prepared by 5' RACE. TCRdb lists the instrument as NextSeq 500. Through fastp at Q25 and MiXCR, TCRdb rebuilt clones from the public reads, retaining in-frame beta chains. Every distinct CDR3 protein forms one entry, paired with its most common genes and DNA. This sample gives tens of thousands of distinct CDR3 sequences in total; 8% to 9.5% of them show up just once. The ten most abundant clones make up roughly 15% of the sample. Sequenced: whole blood. These receptors were obtained from an adult who was a healthcare worker with PCR-confirmed SARS-CoV-2 infection or an uninfected control (not recorded which).

This clonotype turned up a few times. This rearrangement joins TRBV2 to TRBJ2-7; 13 bases align to TRBD2. V lost 7 bases, J lost 6 bases, and 6 bases stayed unmatched. Per germline, CDR1 SNHLY and CDR2 FYNNEI. The CDR3 sequence is 14 residues long. The CDR3 coding sequence is TGTGCCAGCAAACCGGGACTAGCGGGAAGCGAGCAGTACTTC. Amino acids: CASKPGLAGSEQYF.

This clonotype appeared a few times. CDR3 sequence reads: CASSLASNTEAFF. The CDR3 coding sequence is TGTGCCAGCAGCTTGGCCTCGAACACTGAAGCTTTCTTT. The chain combines TRBV5-4 with TRBJ1-1; no definite D call. CDR1 is SGHNT and CDR2 is YYREEE in the germline V gene (reference sequence). The CDR3 runs 13 residues. V was trimmed by 0 bases and J by 1 base, leaving 4 bases between them.

This clonotype was detected many times. The chain combines TRBV12-3 or TRBV12-4 with TRBJ1-1; D call uncertain. Trimming shortened V by 7 bases and J by 0 bases, and 9 bases separated the two germline ends. The CDR3 sequence is 13 residues long. The CDR3 DNA reads TGTGCCAGCAATATAGCAATGAACACTGAAGCTTTCTTT. Translated: CASNIAMNTEAFF.

This clonotype has just a few counts. This sequence joins TRBV12-3 or TRBV12-4 and TRBJ2-3, with D possibly being TRBD1 (6 bases). The V gene lost 3 bases and the J gene lost 4 bases, with 14 bases spanning the gap. There are 15 residues in the CDR3. The DNA for the CDR3 is TGTGCCAGCAGTTTGGGTCAGGGGATGGCAGATACGCAGTATTTT. Its translation: CASSLGQGMADTQYF.

This clonotype was counted between two and nine times. This chain joins TRBV21-1 and TRBJ2-1; the table names TRBD2, a call not compared with the DNA. TRBV21-1 is assigned pseudogene status. There are 18 residues in the CDR3. The chain's CDR3 is CASSKTAGLAGPFNEQFF. Written as DNA, the CDR3 is TGTGCCAGCAGCAAAACCGCCGGACTAGCGGGACCATTCAATGAGCAGTTCTTC.

The sample holds a few counts of this clonotype. In DNA, the CDR3 is TGTGCCAGCAGCTTAGTCAGACAAGAGACCCAGTACTTC. Protein: CASSLVRQETQYF. This chain joins TRBV11-2 and TRBJ2-5; D is ambiguous. The germline V gene encodes CDR1 SGHAT and CDR2 FQNNGV. Trimming pared 1 base from V and 2 bases from J, leaving 5 bases between. The CDR3 loop spans 13 amino acids.

The sample holds many counts of this clonotype. The genes are TRBV12-3 or TRBV12-4 and TRBJ1-5; 7 positions agree with TRBD1. The V and J ends lost 5 bases and 0 bases, in that order; junction bases with no gene match: 7. CDR3 length: 16 amino acids. The CDR3 here is CASSKRQGHSNQPQHF. CDR3 in DNA: TGTGCCAGCAGTAAGAGACAGGGCCATAGCAATCAGCCCCAGCATTTT.

Many counts were recorded for this clonotype. V usage is TRBV28 and J usage is TRBJ2-1, with D tentatively TRBD1 (5 bases). The CDR3 has 14 amino acids. Trimming pared 8 bases from V and 9 bases from J, leaving 20 bases between. Per the germline V gene, CDR1 is MDHEN and CDR2 is SYDVKM. CDR3 sequence reads: CASYPSTPGPEQFF. CDR3 sequence (DNA): TGTGCCAGCTACCCTTCCACCCCAGGGCCTGAGCAGTTCTTC.

In its sample, this clonotype was seen many times. The rearrangement joins TRBV6-1 to TRBJ2-1; D gene ambiguous. Trimming stripped 10 bases from V and 9 bases from J, with 13 bases between. Germline assignment: CDR1 MNHNS and CDR2 SASEGT. The CDR3 sequence is 11 residues long. CDR3 region: CATLLLVEQFF. The DNA for the CDR3 is TGTGCCACCTTATTGCTGGTTGAGCAGTTCTTC.

This clonotype was counted at least ten times. The CDR3 bases are TGTGCCAGCAGCTTATATCGAGACTCCTACAATGAGCAGTTCTTC. The encoded protein is CASSLYRDSYNEQFF. The J gene is TRBJ2-1, the V gene TRBV7-3; D is uncertain. Per the germline V gene, CDR1 is SGHTA and CDR2 is FQGTGA. The germline V and J ends were trimmed by 2 bases and 0 bases, with 8 bases remaining between them. This CDR3 is 15 amino acids long.

The DNA for the CDR3 is TGTGCCAGCAGTTTAGCAGGGGCTGGAAACACCATATATTTT. Encoded protein: CASSLAGAGNTIYF. The chain recombines TRBV12-3 or TRBV12-4 with TRBJ1-3; perhaps TRBD1 as D (5 bases). With 0 bases removed from V and 2 bases from J, the gap between germline ends came to 5 bases. This CDR3 comprises 14 residues.

V usage is TRBV20-1 and J usage is TRBJ2-7, with 11 nucleotides matching TRBD2. This CDR3 region has 14 residues. Germline lookup yields CDR1 DFQATT and CDR2 SNEGSKA (reference sequence). The V and J ends lost 4 bases and 1 base, in that order; junction bases with no gene match: 3. CDR3 protein: CSAKLAGVSYEQYF. The DNA of the CDR3 is TGCAGTGCTAAACTAGCGGGAGTATCCTACGAGCAGTACTTC.

This clonotype occurred many times. The chain is built from TRBV5-1 and TRBJ1-1; 7 bases line up with TRBD1. The CDR3 consists of 14 residues. In germline, CDR1 is SGHRS, CDR2 YFSETQ. V shed 1 base and J 5 bases; nucleotides not matched to a gene: 5. The CDR3 DNA follows: TGCGCCAGCAGCTTGACAGGGGAGTTGACTGAAGCTTTCTTT. This translates into CASSLTGELTEAFF.

J is TRBJ2-7 and V is TRBV28, with 9 bases aligning to TRBD1. Germline lookup yields CDR1 MDHEN and CDR2 SYDVKM. The CDR3 has 12 residues. CDR3 sequence (DNA): TGTTCCACCGGGACAGGGCACTACGAGCAGTACTTC. Amino acids: CSTGTGHYEQYF.